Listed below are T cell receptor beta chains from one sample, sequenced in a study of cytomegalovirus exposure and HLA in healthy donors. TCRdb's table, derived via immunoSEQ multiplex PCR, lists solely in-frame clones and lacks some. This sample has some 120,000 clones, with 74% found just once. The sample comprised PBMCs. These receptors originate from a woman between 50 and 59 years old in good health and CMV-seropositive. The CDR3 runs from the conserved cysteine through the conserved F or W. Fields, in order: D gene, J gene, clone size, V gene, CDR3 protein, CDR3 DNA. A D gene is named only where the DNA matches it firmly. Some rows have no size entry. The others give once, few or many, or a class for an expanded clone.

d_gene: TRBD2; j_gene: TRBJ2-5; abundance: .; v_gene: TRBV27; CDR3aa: CASSSGTSGQETQYF; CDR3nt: TGTGCCAGCAGTTCCGGGACTAGCGGTCAAGAGACCCAGTACTTC
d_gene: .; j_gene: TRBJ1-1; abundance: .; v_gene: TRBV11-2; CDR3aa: CASSPGGALNTEAFF; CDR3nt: TGTGCCAGCAGCCCAGGAGGGGCCTTGAACACTGAAGCTTTCTTT
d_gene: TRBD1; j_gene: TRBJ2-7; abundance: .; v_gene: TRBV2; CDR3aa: CASSVQGTDEQYF; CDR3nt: TGTGCCAGCAGTGTACAGGGGACGGACGAGCAGTACTTC
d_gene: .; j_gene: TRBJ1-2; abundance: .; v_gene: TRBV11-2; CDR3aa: CASSPLLRAWGYTF; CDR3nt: TGTGCCAGCAGCCCCTTATTGAGGGCCTGGGGCTACACCTTC
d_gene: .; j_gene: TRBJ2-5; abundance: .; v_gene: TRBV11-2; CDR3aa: CASSRRETQYF; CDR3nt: TGTGCCAGCAGCCGCCGGGAGACCCAGTACTTC
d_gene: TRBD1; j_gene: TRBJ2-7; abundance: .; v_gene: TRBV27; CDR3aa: CASTPGTGAYEQYF; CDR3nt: TGTGCCAGCACCCCCGGGACAGGCGCCTACGAGCAGTACTTC
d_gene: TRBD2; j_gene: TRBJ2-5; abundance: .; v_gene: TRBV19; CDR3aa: CASSGGETQYF; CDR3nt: TGTGCCAGTAGCGGGGGGGAGACCCAGTACTTC
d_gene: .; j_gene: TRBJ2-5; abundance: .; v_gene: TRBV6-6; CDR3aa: CASSYSTGGLETQYF; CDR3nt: TGTGCCAGCAGTTACTCGACGGGTGGGTTGGAGACCCAGTACTTC
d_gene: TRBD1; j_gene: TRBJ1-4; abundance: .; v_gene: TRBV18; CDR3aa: CASSPPATGDGIDEKLFF; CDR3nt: TGTGCCAGCTCACCACCTGCGACAGGGGATGGTATCGATGAAAAACTGTTTTTT
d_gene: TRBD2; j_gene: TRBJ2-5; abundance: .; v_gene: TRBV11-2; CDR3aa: CASSLWTSGGGGTQYF; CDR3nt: TGTGCCAGCAGCTTGTGGACTAGCGGGGGTGGGGGGACCCAGTACTTC
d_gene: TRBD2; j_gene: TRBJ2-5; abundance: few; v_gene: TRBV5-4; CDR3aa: CASSSGPSGQETQYF; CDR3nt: TGTGCCAGCAGCTCCGGCCCTAGCGGGCAAGAGACCCAGTACTTC
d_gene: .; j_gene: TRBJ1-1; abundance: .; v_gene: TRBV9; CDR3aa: CASSLRGQPQTAFF; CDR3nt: TGTGCCAGCAGCTTAAGGGGCCAGCCTCAGACAGCTTTCTTT
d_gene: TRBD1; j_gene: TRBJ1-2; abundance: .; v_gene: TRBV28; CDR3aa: CASSPTGSYGYTF; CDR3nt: TGTGCCAGCAGCCCGACAGGGTCCTATGGCTACACCTTC
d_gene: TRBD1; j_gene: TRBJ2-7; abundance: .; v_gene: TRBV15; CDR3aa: CATSPYRGEQYF; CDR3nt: TGTGCCACCAGCCCCTACAGGGGCGAGCAGTACTTC
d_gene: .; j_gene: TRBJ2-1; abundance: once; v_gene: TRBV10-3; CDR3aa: CAIRELASNEQFF; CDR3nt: TGTGCCATCAGGGAACTAGCATCCAATGAGCAGTTCTTC
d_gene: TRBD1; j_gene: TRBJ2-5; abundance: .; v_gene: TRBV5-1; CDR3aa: CASRRAYRGRQETQYF; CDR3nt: TGCGCCAGCAGAAGAGCCTACAGGGGCCGACAAGAGACCCAGTACTTC
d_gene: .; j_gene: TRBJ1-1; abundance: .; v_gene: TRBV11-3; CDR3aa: CASSLIQGLNTEAFF; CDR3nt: TGTGCCAGCAGCCTGATACAGGGCTTGAACACTGAAGCTTTCTTT
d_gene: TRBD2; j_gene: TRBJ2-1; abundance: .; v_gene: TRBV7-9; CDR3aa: CASSYPPKAGVGNEQFF; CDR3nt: TGTGCCAGCAGCTACCCCCCTAAAGCGGGGGTAGGCAATGAGCAGTTCTTC
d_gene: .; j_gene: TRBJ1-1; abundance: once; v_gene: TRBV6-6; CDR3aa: CASSYSGEIGAFF; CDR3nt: TGTGCCAGCAGTTACTCCGGGGAAATCGGAGCTTTCTTT
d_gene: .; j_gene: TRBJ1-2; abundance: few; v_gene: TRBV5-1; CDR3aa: CASSLAGGDSNYGYPF; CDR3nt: TGCGCCAGCAGCTTGGCGGGGGGAGACTCTAACTATGGCTACCCCTTC
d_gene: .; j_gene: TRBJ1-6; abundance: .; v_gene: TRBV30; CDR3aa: CAWSGGETYNSPLHF; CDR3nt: TGTGCCTGGAGTGGGGGAGAGACCTATAATTCACCCCTCCACTTT
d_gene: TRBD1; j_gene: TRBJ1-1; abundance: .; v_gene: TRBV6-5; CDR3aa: CASTLQGENTEAFF; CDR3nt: TGTGCCAGCACCCTACAGGGGGAAAACACTGAAGCTTTCTTT
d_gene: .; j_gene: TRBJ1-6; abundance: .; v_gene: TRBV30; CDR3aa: CASGRDNNSPLHF; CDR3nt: TGTGCCAGCGGAAGGGATAATAATTCACCCCTCCACTTT
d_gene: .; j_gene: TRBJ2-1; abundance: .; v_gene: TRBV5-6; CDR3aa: CASSPDRKPYNEQFF; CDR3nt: TGTGCCAGCAGCCCAGACAGGAAACCTTACAATGAGCAGTTCTTC
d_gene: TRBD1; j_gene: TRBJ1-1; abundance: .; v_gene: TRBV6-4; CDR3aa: CASSVDRGTEAFF; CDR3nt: TGTGCCAGCAGTGTTGACAGGGGCACTGAAGCTTTCTTT
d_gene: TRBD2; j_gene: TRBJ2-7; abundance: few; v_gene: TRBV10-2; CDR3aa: CATNSAGGTLLEQYF; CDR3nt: TGCGCCACCAACTCGGCGGGGGGGACCCTGCTCGAGCAGTACTTC
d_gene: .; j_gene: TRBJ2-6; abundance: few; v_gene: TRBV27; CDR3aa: CASLAAGANVLTF; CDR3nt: TGTGCCAGCTTAGCAGCTGGGGCCAACGTCCTGACTTTC
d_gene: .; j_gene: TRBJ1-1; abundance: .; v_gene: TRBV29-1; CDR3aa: CSETKTVNTEAFF; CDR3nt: TGCAGCGAGACAAAGACAGTGAACACTGAAGCTTTCTTT
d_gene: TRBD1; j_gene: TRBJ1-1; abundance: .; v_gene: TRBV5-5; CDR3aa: CASSLARGLTEAFF; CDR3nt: TGTGCCAGCAGCTTGGCCAGGGGGCTTACTGAAGCTTTCTTT
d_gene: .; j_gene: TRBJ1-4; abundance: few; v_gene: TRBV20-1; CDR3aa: CSPRGVEKLFF; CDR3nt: TGCAGTCCCAGGGGAGTTGAAAAACTGTTTTTT
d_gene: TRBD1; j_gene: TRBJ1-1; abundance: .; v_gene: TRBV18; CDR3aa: CASSSQGPSNTEAFF; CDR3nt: TGTGCCAGCTCATCACAGGGGCCTTCAAACACTGAAGCTTTCTTT
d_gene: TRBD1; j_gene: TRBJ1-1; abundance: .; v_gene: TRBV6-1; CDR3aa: CASSDRTGETEAFF; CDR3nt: TGTGCCAGCAGTGATCGGACAGGGGAAACTGAAGCTTTCTTT
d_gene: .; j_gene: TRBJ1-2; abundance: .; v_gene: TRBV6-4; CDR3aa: CASSPTRGGVSGYTF; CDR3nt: TGTGCCAGCAGCCCAACACGCGGGGGGGTCTCCGGCTACACCTTC
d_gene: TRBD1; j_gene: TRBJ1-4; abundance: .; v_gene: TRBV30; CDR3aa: CAWGGGAREKLFF; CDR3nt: TGTGCCTGGGGAGGGGGCGCCAGGGAAAAACTGTTTTTT
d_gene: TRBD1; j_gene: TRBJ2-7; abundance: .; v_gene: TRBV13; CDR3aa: CASSLAISRQGLYREQYF; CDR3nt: TGTGCCAGCAGCTTAGCAATCTCAAGACAGGGGCTTTATCGCGAGCAGTACTTC
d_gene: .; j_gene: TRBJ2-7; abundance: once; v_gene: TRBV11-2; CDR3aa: CASSSRDKSYEQYF; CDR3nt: TGTGCCAGCAGCTCCCGGGACAAGTCCTACGAGCAGTACTTC
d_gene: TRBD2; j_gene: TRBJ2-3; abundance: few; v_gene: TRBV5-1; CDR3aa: CASSLGLAVSTDTQYF; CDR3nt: TGCGCCAGCAGCTTGGGACTAGCGGTTAGCACAGATACGCAGTATTTT
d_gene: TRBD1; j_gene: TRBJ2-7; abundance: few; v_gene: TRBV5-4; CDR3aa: CASSQQGNSYEQYF; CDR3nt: TGTGCCAGCAGCCAACAGGGGAACTCCTACGAGCAGTACTTC
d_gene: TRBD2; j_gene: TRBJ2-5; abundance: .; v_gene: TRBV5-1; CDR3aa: CASSLGPTSGGPQETQYF; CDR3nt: TGCGCCAGCAGCTTAGGGCCTACTAGCGGGGGACCCCAAGAGACCCAGTACTTC
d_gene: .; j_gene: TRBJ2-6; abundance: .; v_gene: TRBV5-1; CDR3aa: CASSLALGAGANVLTF; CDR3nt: TGCGCCAGCAGCTTGGCGTTAGGGGCCGGGGCCAACGTCCTGACTTTC
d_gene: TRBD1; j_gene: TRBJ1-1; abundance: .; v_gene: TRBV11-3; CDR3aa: CASSTYRGLSTEAFF; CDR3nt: TGTGCCAGCAGCACCTACAGGGGGCTAAGCACTGAAGCTTTCTTT
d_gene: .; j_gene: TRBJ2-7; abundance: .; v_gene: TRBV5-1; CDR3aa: CASSFSAEASYEQYF; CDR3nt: TGCGCCAGCAGCTTCTCTGCCGAGGCCTCCTACGAGCAGTACTTC
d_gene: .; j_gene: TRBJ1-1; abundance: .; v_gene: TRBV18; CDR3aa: CASSPGWRANTEAFF; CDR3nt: TGTGCCAGCTCACCAGGGTGGAGAGCGAACACTGAAGCTTTCTTT